This T cell receptor (beta chain) originates from a study of shared clonotypes between healthy human individuals. The overall study: Each donor's CD8 memory used one plate, CD8 naive two, each CD4 subset three. Notes on the study in general: Larger estimated richness was generally recorded for naive subsets relative to memory subsets. Specimens sampled were limited to blood, with tissue repertoires likely differing.

This CDR3 has 14 residues. J gave up 4 bases and V 5 bases, and 7 bases lay outside the gene matches. Per the germline V gene, CDR1 is MNHEY and CDR2 is SMNVEV (reference sequence). The assay was immunoSEQ multiplex PCR, and TCRdb's table has in-frame clones only and misses some. The sample has over a million clones; 78% are singletons. Comment on this clone: Its antigen is undetermined.

The CD4+ fraction was divided into a CD45RA+ naive subset and a CD45RA-negative memory subset. This clonotype originated in a man in his late teens or twenties in good health. Some clones in this sample may be carry-over from other donors' samples. The sequencing input was memory CD4+ T cells from PBMCs. Stated subset: CD45RA-negative fraction. The chain carries TRBV27 and TRBJ2-7; TRBD1 matches at 8 bases. The CDR3 loop reads CASSPRTGRYEQYF. The CDR3 DNA reads as TGTGCCAGCAGTCCCCGGACAGGGAGGTACGAGCAGTACTTC.